The clone carrying this TCR beta chain is deemed medium-sized. Its antigen is not known. The source of the sample is a study of early T cells in non-severe SARS-CoV-2 infection. Study background: RNA in bulk from unsorted whole blood was sequenced, and chains were unpaired.

Germline values: CDR1 SGHTA, CDR2 FQGNSA. This CDR3 has 15 amino acids. V shed 5 bases, J shed 3 bases, and the junction held 9 bases outside the gene matches. Study results and caveats: VDJdb matching skewed toward anti-spike CD8 responses, missing private and CD4 specificities.

Attached unique molecular identifiers marked individual cDNA molecules. One entry per CDR3 protein results from TCRdb running MiXCR on the 5' RACE reads. The profile shows 20,000 to 25,000 distinct CDR3 sequences, 4.5% to 6% of them singletons. The clonotype originates from an adult who was a healthcare worker with PCR-confirmed SARS-CoV-2 infection or an uninfected control (not recorded which). The sample was whole blood. The genes are TRBV7-2 and TRBJ2-7, with 8 bases that match TRBD1. The CDR3 coding sequence is TGTGCCAGCAGCCACGGACAGGGTAATAACTACGAGCAGTACTTC. The encoded protein is CASSHGQGNNYEQYF. The variable domain in full, completed from reference TRBV7-2 and TRBJ2-7, reads GAGVSQSPSNKVTEKGKDVELRCDPISGHTALYWYRQSLGQGLEFLIYFQGNSAPDKSGLPSDRFSAERTGGSVSTLTIQRTQQEDSAVYLCASSHGQGNNYEQYFGPGTRLTVT.